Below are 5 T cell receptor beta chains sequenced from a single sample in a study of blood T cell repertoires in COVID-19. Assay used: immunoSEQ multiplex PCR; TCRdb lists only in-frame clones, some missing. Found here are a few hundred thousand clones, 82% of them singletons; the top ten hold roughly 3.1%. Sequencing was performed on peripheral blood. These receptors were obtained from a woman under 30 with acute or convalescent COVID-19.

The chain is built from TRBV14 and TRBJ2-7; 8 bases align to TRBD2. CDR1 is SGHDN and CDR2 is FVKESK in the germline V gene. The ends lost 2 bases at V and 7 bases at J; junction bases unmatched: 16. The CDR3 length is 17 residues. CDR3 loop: CASSQHRRREVNFEQYF. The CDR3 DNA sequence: TGTGCCAGCAGCCAACATCGTAGGCGGGAGGTAAATTTTGAGCAGTACTTC.

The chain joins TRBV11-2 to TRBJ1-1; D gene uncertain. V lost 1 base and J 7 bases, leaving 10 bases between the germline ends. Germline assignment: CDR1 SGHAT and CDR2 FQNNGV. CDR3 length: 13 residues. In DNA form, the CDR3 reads TGTGCCAGCAGCTTAGGTTTCCAGAATGAAGCTTTCTTT. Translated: CASSLGFQNEAFF.

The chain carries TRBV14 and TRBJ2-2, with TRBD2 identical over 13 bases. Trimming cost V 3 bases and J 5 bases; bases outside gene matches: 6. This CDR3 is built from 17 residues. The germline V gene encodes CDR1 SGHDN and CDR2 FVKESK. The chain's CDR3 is CASSHIPGLAGTGELFF. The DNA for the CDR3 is TGTGCCAGCAGCCATATCCCGGGACTAGCGGGGACCGGGGAGCTGTTTTTT.

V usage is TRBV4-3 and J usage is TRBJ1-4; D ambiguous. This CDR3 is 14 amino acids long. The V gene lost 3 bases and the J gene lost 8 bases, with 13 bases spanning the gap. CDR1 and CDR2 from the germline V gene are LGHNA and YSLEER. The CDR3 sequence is CASSHRLPGEKLFF. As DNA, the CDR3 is TGCGCCAGCAGCCACCGCCTCCCGGGGGAAAAACTGTTTTTT.

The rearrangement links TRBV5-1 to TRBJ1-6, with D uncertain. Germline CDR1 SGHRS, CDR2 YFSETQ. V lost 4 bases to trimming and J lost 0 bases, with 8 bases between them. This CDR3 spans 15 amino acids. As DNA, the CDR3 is TGCGCCAGCAGCCAAAGAGGCTCCTATAATTCACCCCTCCACTTT. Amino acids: CASSQRGSYNSPLHF.